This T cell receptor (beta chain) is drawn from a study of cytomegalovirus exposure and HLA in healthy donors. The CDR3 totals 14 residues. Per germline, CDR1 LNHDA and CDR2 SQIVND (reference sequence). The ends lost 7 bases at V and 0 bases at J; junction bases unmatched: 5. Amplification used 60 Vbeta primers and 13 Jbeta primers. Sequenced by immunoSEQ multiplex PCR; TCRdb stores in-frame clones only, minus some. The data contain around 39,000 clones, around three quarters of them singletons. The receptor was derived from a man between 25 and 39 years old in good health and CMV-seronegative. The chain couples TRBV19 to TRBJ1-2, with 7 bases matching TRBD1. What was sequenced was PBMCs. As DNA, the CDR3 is TGTGCCAGTACCGACAGGGTAGCTAACTATGGCTACACCTTC. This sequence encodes CASTDRVANYGYTF.